This TCR beta chain was obtained from a study of cytomegalovirus exposure and HLA in healthy donors (dated by TCRdb to between 2016 and 2019). As for the study more broadly: An earlier analysis of several hundred of the donors reported around 280 Gb of sequence data and around 100 million unique TCR beta sequences obtained from about 179 million T cells. An early release covering roughly 640 HLA-typed donors comprised about 310 gigabases of sequencing data and tens of millions of unique TCR sequences. The genetic ancestry cluster associated with self-reported Caucasian donors included roughly 84% of the roughly 410 genotyped donors. The study aimed to test whether cataloging public T cell receptors could reveal signatures of past pathogen exposure. The study used immunosequencing to profile the T cell repertoires of several hundred subjects and linked those repertoires to cytomegalovirus serostatus. Besides the first cohort of roughly 640 subjects, a separate validation cohort made up of 120 different subjects was used. High-throughput TCR immunosequencing, statistical association of individual TCRs with disease status, and machine learning were combined to predict cytomegalovirus infection status. A later analysis re-analyzed previously published TCR beta repertoires from 666 donors and added high-resolution HLA genotyping to study TCR occurrence patterns. Rather than using new phenotypic data, the later analysis identified candidate immune exposures from TCR beta sequences and from how often those sequences occurred across donors. To decide whether each TCR beta V gene segment behaved as functional or pseudogenic, an earlier analysis of approximately 590 of the donors relied on high-throughput TCR beta sequencing. Donor age, sex, ethnicity and CMV serostatus were compiled together with the repertoire data. A later genetic analysis took genome-wide SNP genotypes for about three fifths of the roughly 700 donors and used that subset as a discovery cohort. Every repertoire in the discovery cohort had been generated on one and the same sequencing platform. Class I and class II HLA loci were covered by the typing at four-digit resolution. Typing coverage varied by locus: roughly 620-640 donors for A, B, C, DRB1 and DQB1; under 550 for DQA1; over 600 for DPA1; roughly 450 for DPB1. Five DR-DQ haplotypes were handled as single units for association and clustering because linkage in the cohort was strong. Among approximately 370 genotyped donors of the cohort, an average of around 250,000 unique TCR beta nucleotide sequences was sequenced per donor, of which approximately 19% were non-productive.

As to this clone: This receptor's antigen is unknown. No much larger clone exists at a distance of one base, and base qualities are not known.

V is pruned by 5 bases and J by 3 bases, leaving 10 bases of the junction without a gene match. CDR1 SGHAT and CDR2 FQDESV are derived from the germline V gene (reference sequence). From the cysteine up to the phenylalanine, the CDR3 has a length of 17 residues. Only the CDR3 DNA stays, 51 bases, in frame from base 1. What the study reported, not specific to this receptor: In a later analysis, TCR association rates were found to vary across HLA loci, with the most associated TCRs seen for DRB1 alleles and the fewest for HLA-C alleles. In an earlier analysis of fewer than 700 of the donors, most TCR beta V segments appeared in productive rearrangements about 87% or about 30% of the time, broadly matching IMGT annotations. In a later analysis, most CMV-associated TCR beta chains were found to appear HLA-restricted, with HLA associations seemingly driven largely by CMV exposure. The only immune exposure information available for the cohort was CMV serostatus. In a later genetic analysis, fewer N-insertions in productive TCRs were reported among donors in an Asian-associated ancestry cluster than the roughly 700-donor mean. A later analysis associated about 16,000 TCR beta sequences with specific HLA alleles at a false discovery rate of 0.05. V-gene and J-gene trimming of TCR beta chains was associated with a missense DCLRE1C variant in a later genetic analysis, and the association was replicated in an independent cohort. Most TCR sequences were observed very rarely across donors, whereas some public TCRs were present in many individuals. Linkage disequilibrium might explain the correlated functional status among segregating V segments, but an unknown experimental factor could not be excluded. A cluster of highly shared sequence variants was judged likely to represent a technical artifact of the sequencing pipeline. A total of some 180 TCR beta chains were listed by the study as associated with cytomegalovirus. Because HLA typing was missing for some donors at each locus, association tests included only the typed subset. A later analysis found that HLA-associated TCR beta chains were more clonally expanded and had lower generation probabilities than equally common non-associated chains. Only TCR beta chains were sequenced in this cohort, and the absence of alpha or paired-chain data limited detectable features. Sequencing depth was assumed to be roughly uniform across donors in the presence/absence analyses, though that assumption may not hold. A few of the identified cytomegalovirus-associated TCR beta chains were confirmed in vitro to be specific for cytomegalovirus antigens. According to a later analysis, parvovirus B19, influenza, CMV and Epstein-Barr virus appeared linked to several top co-occurrence clusters. A further reported finding was that TCR beta sequences accurately predicted the HLA-A and HLA-B alleles for most subjects in the first cohort. In both the original and validation cohorts, the classifier was reported to diagnose cytomegalovirus status with high specificity and sensitivity. Some IMGT-functional V segments, including TRBV6-2 and TRBV6-3, could not be told apart with the 87-base-pair reads, so those segments were excluded. Strong co-occurrence of HLA alleles, especially DR and DQ, made assigning TCR associations to individual alleles difficult. The authors suggested that the approach could potentially be extended to other disease states and immunological phenotypes. The earlier analysis of approximately 590 of the donors excluded approximately 17 rarely observed V segments, including chromosome 9 orphons, because counts were too low.

In total, approximately 690 healthy bone marrow donors made up the cohort. At the time of sampling, every cohort member was nominally healthy, though immune exposures that went unrecorded were likely present. The donor tested CMV seronegative and was one of the 352 seronegative cohort members. Every donor gave a peripheral blood sample, and the peripheral blood mononuclear cells from that sample were used for TCR beta sequencing. The Qiagen DNeasy Blood Extraction Kit was used to extract genomic DNA from the blood cell samples. Preparation of the library involved the immunoSEQ multiplex PCR assay. For the multiplex PCR, a mixture combining 60 forward primers for TCR Vbeta segments and 13 reverse primers for TCR Jbeta segments was used. The CDR3 region of rearranged TCR beta genes was amplified from genomic DNA by a multiplex PCR assay. The Illumina HiSeq System was used to sequence the amplified TCR beta libraries as 87-base-pair reads. As for how the authors treated the data: A later analysis tallied some 79 million unique TCR beta chains across the 666 repertoires, and approximately 12 million of those chains were shared by two or more donors. Raw reads were error-corrected and collapsed into unique sequences with a nearest-neighbor algorithm that merged closely related sequences to remove PCR and sequencing errors. V, D and J gene segments were assigned by aligning CDR3 sequences to IMGT reference sequences. For a sequence to be retained, a match of at least six nucleotides was required to both a V gene segment and a J gene segment. A rearrangement counted as productive if the CDR3 had no stop codons and remained in frame with V and J, and every other rearrangement counted as non-productive. Following IMGT convention, CDR3 was defined as the stretch from the second conserved V-encoded cysteine to the conserved J-encoded phenylalanine. The earlier analysis of about 640 of the donors excluded any sequence lacking an unambiguous match to a single V gene segment. An earlier analysis of several hundred of the donors called V segments functional above 56.7% productive rearrangements and segregating when the between-donor standard deviation exceeded 5%. A statistical classification framework was built to diagnose cytomegalovirus status from the catalog of TCR beta chain sequences. V and J gene assignment, in a later analysis, came from comparing TCR nucleotide sequences with IMGT/GENE-DB human TR gene sequences. In a later analysis, CDR3 sequences and most-parsimonious VDJ recombination scenarios were assigned using the TCRdist pipeline. In a later analysis, each TCR beta chain was defined by its CDR3 amino acid sequence together with its V-gene family, and reads lacking a unique V-gene family were excluded. As a way to deal with suspected cross-contamination and a sequencing artifact, a later analysis dropped hundreds of nucleotide sequences that were highly shared and had low generation probability. A later analysis calculated a clonal expansion index for each public chain from normalized within-repertoire ranks of inferred template counts. In a later analysis, generation probabilities were computed using a VDJ recombination model fitted to out-of-frame rearrangements, and the results were checked against IGoR. Hypergeometric tests were used in a later analysis to score TCR-TCR, TCR-HLA and TCR-CMV co-occurrence, with a repertoire-size bias correction applied to the TCR pairs. In a later analysis, false discovery rates were estimated by permuting HLA or CMV assignments 20 times. A later analysis grouped co-occurring TCRs with DBSCAN, adding TCRdist sequence similarity when clustering within HLA-allele-positive subsets. Co-occurrence clustering excluded repertoires with fewer than 30,000 or more than 120,000 public chains, plus five with anomalous nucleotide sharing. The table was pulled from immuneACCESS by TCRdb, which kept in-frame rearrangements only. Such tables lose some clones; where checked, under half of the loss comes from unresolved V genes, and the rest has no known cause. D and trimming come from the DNA, and the V and J calls and clone size come from that table. For this sample there are about 160,000 clones; around 68% appear just once. The ten largest clones represent less than 1.5% of the sample.

What was sequenced was PBMCs. The TCR was taken from a man aged 45-60 years in good health and CMV-seronegative. Recombination linked TRBV11-1 to TRBJ2-3, and 11 junction bases match TRBD2. The CDR3 region: CASSRGLAGGPTDTQYF. The bases read TGTGCCAGCAGCCGAGGATTAGCGGGGGGGCCGACAGATACGCAGTATTTT.